This note documents a single T cell receptor (beta chain) sequence. The antigen remains undetermined. The sample comes from a study of T-cell memory formation after mild COVID-19. Notes on the study in general: CD4+ contracting clones were found mainly in CM and EM, and CD8+ ones in EMRA. There was no confirmation that second-wave clones peaking on day 37 were SARS-CoV-2 specific.

The CDR3 spans 12 residues. V was shortened by 0 bases and J by 8 bases, with 7 bases between the two germline ends. After 5'RACE with constant-segment primers, TCR alpha and TCR beta cDNA libraries carrying sample barcodes and UMIs were obtained. MiXCR, applied by TCRdb to the 5' RACE reads, yields one record per CDR3 protein. The repertoire holds 250,000 to 350,000 distinct CDR3 sequences, about 16% seen once, with 20% to 25% in the top ten. The J gene is TRBJ1-2, the V gene TRBV12-3 or TRBV12-4; D not certain. The sample was PBMCs or a T cell subset sorted from them (not recorded which). The receptor's source is a man between 18 and 35 years old who had mild COVID-19 (a few samples of this study predate the infection). Cell type and time point are not known. The CDR3 is CASSLALIGYTF. Here the CDR3 DNA reads TGTGCCAGCAGTTTAGCGCTTATAGGCTACACCTTC.